The sequence of this T cell receptor beta chain was determined in a study of shared clonotypes between healthy human individuals. Profiled with immunoSEQ multiplex PCR; TCRdb holds only in-frame clones, not every one. The sample records 2,100,000 or so clones, 90% to 97% being singletons. The ends were cut back, 1 base at V and 8 bases at J, with 14 bases in the middle. CDR3 size: 14 residues. The germline gives CDR1 SGHTA, CDR2 FQGNSA. The sample was naive CD4+ T cells sorted from blood. As for subset: CD45RA+ positively selected. The genes are TRBV7-2 and TRBJ1-2; the D gene is possibly TRBD1 (5 bases). The sequence was collected from a man between 18 and 35 years old in good health. Written as DNA, the CDR3 is TGTGCCAGCAGCTTAGATCGCAGGGATGGCGGCTACACCTTC. It yields the protein CASSLDRRDGGYTF.